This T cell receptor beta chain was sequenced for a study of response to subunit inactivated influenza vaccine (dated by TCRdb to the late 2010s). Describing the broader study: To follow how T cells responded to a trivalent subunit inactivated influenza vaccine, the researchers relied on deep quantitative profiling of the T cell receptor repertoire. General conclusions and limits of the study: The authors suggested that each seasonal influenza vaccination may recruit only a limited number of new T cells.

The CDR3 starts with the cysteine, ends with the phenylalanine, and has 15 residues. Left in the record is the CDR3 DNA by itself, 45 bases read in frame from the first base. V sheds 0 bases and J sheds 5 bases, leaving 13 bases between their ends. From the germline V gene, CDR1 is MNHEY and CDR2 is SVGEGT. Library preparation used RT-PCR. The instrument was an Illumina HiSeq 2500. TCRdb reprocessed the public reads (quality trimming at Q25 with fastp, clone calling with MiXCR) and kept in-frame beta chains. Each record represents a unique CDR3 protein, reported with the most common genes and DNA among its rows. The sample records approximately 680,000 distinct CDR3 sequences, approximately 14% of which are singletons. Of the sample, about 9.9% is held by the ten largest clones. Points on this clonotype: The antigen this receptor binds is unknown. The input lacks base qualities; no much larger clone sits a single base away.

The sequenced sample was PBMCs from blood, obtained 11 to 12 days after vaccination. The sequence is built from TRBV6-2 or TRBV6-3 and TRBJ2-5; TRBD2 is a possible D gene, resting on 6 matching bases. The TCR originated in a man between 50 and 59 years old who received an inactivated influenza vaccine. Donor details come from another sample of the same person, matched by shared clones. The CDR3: CASSYSGGVPETQYF. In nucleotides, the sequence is TGTGCCAGCAGTTACTCTGGAGGGGTACCGGAGACCCAGTACTTC.